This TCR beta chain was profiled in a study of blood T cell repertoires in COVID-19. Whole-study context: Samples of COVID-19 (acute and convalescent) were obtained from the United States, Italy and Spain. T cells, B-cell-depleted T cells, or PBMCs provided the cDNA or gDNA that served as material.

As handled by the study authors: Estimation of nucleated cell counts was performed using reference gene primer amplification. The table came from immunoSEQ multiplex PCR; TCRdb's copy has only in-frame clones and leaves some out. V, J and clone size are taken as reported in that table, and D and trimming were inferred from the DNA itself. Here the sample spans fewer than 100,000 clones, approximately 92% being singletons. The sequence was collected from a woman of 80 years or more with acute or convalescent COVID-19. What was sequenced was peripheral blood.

The CDR3 DNA reads as TGTGCCAGCAGCCAGAGACGGAACAGGGGGCGGGAAAAACTGTTTTTT. Encoded protein: CASSQRRNRGREKLFF. The chain has TRBV3-1 (or the pseudogene TRBV3-2) and TRBJ1-4, with 9 bases fitting TRBD1. V gave up 3 bases and J gave up 8 bases; unmatched junction bases: 10. The CDR3 is 16 amino acids. Germline V gene data show CDR1 as LGHDT and CDR2 as YNNKEL (reference sequence).